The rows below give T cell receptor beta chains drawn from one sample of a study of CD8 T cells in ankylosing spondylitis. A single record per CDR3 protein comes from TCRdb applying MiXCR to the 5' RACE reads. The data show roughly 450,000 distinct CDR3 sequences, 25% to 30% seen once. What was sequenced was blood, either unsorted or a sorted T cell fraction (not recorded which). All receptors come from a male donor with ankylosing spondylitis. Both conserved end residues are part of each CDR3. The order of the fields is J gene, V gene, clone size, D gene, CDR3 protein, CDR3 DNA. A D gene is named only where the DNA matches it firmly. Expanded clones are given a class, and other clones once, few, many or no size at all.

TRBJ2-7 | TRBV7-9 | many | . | CASSLRASYEQYF | TGTGCCAGCAGCTTAAGGGCGAGTTACGAGCAGTACTTC
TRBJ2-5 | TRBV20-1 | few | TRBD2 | CSAGGTSGLYQETQYF | TGCAGTGCTGGTGGGACTAGCGGGTTATACCAAGAGACCCAGTACTTC
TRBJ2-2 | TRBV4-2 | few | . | CASSHARDVYTGELFF | TGTGCCAGCAGCCATGCTCGGGACGTGTACACCGGGGAGCTGTTTTTT
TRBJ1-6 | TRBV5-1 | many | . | CASSRGREYNSPLHF | TGCGCCAGCAGCCGTGGACGGGAATATAATTCACCCCTCCACTTT
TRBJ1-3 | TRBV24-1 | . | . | CATSAVAGGTIYF | TGTGCCACCAGTGCTGTTGCCGGGGGCACCATATATTTT
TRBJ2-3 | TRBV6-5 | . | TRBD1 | CASSWDRDRGNQPQYF | TGTGCCAGCAGTTGGGACCGGGACAGAGGCAATCAGCCCCAGTATTTT
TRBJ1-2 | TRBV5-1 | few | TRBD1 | CASSWGTANYGYTF | TGCGCCAGCAGCTGGGGGACAGCTAACTATGGCTACACCTTC
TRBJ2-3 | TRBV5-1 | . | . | CASSWGPPLVKTDTQYF | TGCGCCAGCAGCTGGGGACCGCCCTTGGTAAAAACAGATACGCAGTATTTT
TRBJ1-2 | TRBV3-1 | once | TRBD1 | CASSQGRTGKGYTF | TGTGCCAGCAGCCAGGGACGGACAGGGAAGGGCTACACCTTC
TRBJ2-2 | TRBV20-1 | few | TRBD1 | CSAGTGTVFYTGELFF | TGCAGTGCTGGGACCGGGACAGTCTTTTACACCGGGGAGCTGTTTTTT
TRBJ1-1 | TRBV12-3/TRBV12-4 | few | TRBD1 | CASRVMTGGEAFF | TGTGCCAGCAGGGTAATGACAGGGGGCGAAGCTTTCTTT
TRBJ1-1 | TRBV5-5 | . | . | CASSPWLTGQNTEAFF | TGTGCCAGCAGCCCCTGGTTGACAGGTCAGAACACTGAAGCTTTCTTT
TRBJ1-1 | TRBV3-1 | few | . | CASSQESRNTEAFF | TGTGCCAGCAGCCAAGAGTCTAGGAACACTGAAGCTTTCTTT
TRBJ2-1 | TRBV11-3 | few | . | CASSLDPQLYNERFF | TGTGCCAGCAGCTTAGACCCCCAGCTCTACAATGAGCGGTTCTTC
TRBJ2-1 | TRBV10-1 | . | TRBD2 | CASSDGRGAYNEQFF | TGCGCCAGCAGTGATGGGAGGGGAGCCTACAATGAGCAGTTCTTC
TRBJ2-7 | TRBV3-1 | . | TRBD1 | CASSQQGQRYEQYF | TGTGCCAGCAGCCAACAGGGACAGAGGTACGAGCAGTACTTC
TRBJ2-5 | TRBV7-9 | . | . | CASTQGLGQTQYF | TGTGCCAGCACCCAGGGACTGGGACAGACCCAGTACTTC
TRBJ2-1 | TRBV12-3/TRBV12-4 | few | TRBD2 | CASRLRREYNEQFF | TGTGCCAGCCGTTTGAGGCGGGAGTACAATGAGCAGTTCTTC
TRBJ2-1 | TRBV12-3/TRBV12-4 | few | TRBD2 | CASTRLAISSYNEQFF | TGTGCCAGCACCCGACTAGCGATTAGCTCCTACAATGAGCAGTTCTTC
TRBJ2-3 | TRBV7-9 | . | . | CASSPLGVDTQYF | TGTGCCAGCAGCCCCCTCGGGGTAGATACGCAGTATTTT
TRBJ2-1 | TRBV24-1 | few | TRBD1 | CATSDFGQGASNEQFF | TGTGCCACCAGTGATTTTGGGCAGGGGGCCAGCAATGAGCAGTTCTTC
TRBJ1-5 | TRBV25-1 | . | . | CASSESGREGQPQHF | TGTGCCAGCAGTGAATCCGGGAGGGAGGGTCAGCCCCAGCATTTT
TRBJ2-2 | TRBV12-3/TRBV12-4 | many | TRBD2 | CASRGSGRGPGELFF | TGTGCCAGCAGGGGTAGCGGGAGAGGCCCCGGGGAGCTGTTTTTT
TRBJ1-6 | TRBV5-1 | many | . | CASSLEGSNSPLHF | TGTGCCAGCAGTTTAGAAGGGAGCAATTCACCCCTCCACTTT
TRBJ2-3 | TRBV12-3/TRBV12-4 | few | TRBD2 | CASSLGVAGGLSDTQYF | TGTGCCAGCAGTTTAGGGGTAGCGGGAGGTCTTTCGGATACGCAGTATTTT
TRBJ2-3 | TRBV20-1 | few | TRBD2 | CSARSGLAGVTDTQYF | TGCAGTGCTAGATCGGGACTAGCGGGAGTTACAGATACGCAGTATTTT
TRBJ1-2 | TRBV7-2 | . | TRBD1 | CASSLSQGAGGYTF | TGTGCCAGCAGCTTATCGCAGGGGGCAGGAGGCTACACCTTC
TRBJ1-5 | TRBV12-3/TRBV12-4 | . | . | CASSPRDAQPQHF | TGTGCCAGCAGTCCCCGGGACGCTCAGCCCCAGCATTTT
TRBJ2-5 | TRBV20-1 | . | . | CSASPRIQETQYF | TGCAGTGCTTCCCCTAGGATTCAAGAGACCCAGTACTTC
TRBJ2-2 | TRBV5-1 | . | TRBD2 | CASSLELLAGETGELFF | TGCGCCAGCAGCTTGGAGTTACTAGCGGGAGAGACCGGGGAGCTGTTTTTT
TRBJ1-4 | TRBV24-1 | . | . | CATSDPTVKNEKLFF | TGTGCCACCAGTGACCCGACGGTGAAGAATGAAAAACTGTTTTTT
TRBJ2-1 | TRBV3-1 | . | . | CASSPEGPDNEQFF | TGTGCCAGCAGCCCCGAGGGGCCGGACAATGAGCAGTTCTTC
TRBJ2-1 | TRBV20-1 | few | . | CSAVVGLSYNEQFF | TGCAGTGCCGTTGTTGGCCTCTCCTACAATGAGCAGTTCTTC
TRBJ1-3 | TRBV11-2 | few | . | CASSFLRSTGNTIYF | TGTGCCAGCAGCTTCTTGAGATCTACTGGAAACACCATATATTTT
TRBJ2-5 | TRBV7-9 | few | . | CASSLNIGGGGETQYF | TGTGCCAGCAGCCTAAACATTGGGGGAGGAGGAGAGACCCAGTACTTC
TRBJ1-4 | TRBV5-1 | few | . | CASSFTGQEKLFF | TGCGCCAGCAGCTTTACAGGGCAAGAAAAACTGTTTTTT
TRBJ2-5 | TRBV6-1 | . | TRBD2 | CASSMVAGGEETQYF | TGTGCCAGCAGTATGGTTGCGGGAGGGGAAGAGACCCAGTACTTC
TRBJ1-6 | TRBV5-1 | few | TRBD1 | CASSHGQGESPLHF | TGCGCCAGCAGCCACGGCCAGGGGGAGTCACCCCTCCACTTT
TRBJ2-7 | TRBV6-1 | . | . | CASSQTPLTMVVHEQYF | TGTGCCAGCAGTCAGACTCCCCTTACCATGGTGGTCCACGAGCAGTACTTC
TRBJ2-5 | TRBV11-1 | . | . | CASSLQPGRGIFQETQYF | TGTGCCAGCAGCTTACAGCCGGGTCGGGGGATTTTCCAAGAGACCCAGTACTTC
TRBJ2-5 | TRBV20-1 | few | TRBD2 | CSAARLSSGNYQETQYF | TGCAGTGCCGCCCGGCTGTCTAGCGGGAACTACCAAGAGACCCAGTACTTC
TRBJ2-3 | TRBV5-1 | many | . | CASSLEGGTDTQYF | TGTGCCAGCAGCTTAGAAGGAGGGACAGATACGCAGTATTTT
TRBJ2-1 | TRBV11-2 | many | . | CASSFLGGRKQFF | TGTGCCAGCAGCTTCCTAGGGGGACGGAAGCAGTTCTTC
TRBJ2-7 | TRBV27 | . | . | CASSGSLRGSYEQYF | TGTGCCAGCAGTGGGTCCCTCAGGGGAAGTTACGAGCAGTACTTC
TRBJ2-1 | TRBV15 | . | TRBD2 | CATSRESGRTYNEQFF | TGTGCCACCAGCAGAGAAAGCGGGAGGACCTACAATGAGCAGTTCTTC
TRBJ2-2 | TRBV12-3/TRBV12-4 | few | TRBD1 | CASRPAGGPGELFF | TGTGCCAGCAGGCCGGCAGGGGGTCCCGGGGAGCTGTTTTTT
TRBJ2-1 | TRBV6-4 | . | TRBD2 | CATSRGSGNVDEQFF | TGTGCCACCTCCCGAGGTAGCGGGAATGTGGATGAGCAGTTCTTC
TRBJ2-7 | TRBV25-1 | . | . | CASSESSLTIWYF | TGTGCCAGCAGTGAATCCTCCCTCACGATATGGTACTTC
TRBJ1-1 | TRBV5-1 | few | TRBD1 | CASSSQGVMGNTEAFF | TGCGCCAGCAGCTCTCAGGGGGTGATGGGGAACACTGAAGCTTTCTTT
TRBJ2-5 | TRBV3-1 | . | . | CASSQVALRETQYF | TGTGCCAGCAGCCAAGTAGCGTTGAGGGAGACCCAGTACTTC
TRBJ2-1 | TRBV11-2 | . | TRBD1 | CASSGDRGLLSYNEQFF | TGTGCCAGCAGCGGGGACAGGGGTCTTCTCTCCTACAATGAGCAGTTCTTC
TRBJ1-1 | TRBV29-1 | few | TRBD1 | CSVDPVGTGGRNTEAFF | TGCAGCGTTGACCCAGTCGGGACAGGGGGCAGGAACACTGAAGCTTTCTTT
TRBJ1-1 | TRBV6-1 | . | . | CASIEGGGITEAFF | TGTGCCAGCATCGAGGGGGGCGGGATCACTGAAGCTTTCTTT
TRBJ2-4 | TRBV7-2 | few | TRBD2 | CASSLVGEGAKNIQYF | TGTGCCAGCAGCTTAGTCGGGGAGGGGGCCAAAAACATTCAGTACTTC
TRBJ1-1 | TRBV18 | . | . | CASSPLLQDPNTEAFF | TGTGCCAGCTCACCACTCCTTCAGGACCCGAACACTGAAGCTTTCTTT
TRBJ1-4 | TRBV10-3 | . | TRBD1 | CAIRPGQGSATNEKLFF | TGTGCCATCAGGCCGGGACAGGGCTCAGCAACTAATGAAAAACTGTTTTTT
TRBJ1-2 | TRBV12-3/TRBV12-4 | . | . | CASSRGMGYTF | TGTGCCAGCAGTCGCGGCATGGGCTACACCTTC
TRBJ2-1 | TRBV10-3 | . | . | CAISESASINEQFF | TGTGCCATCAGTGAGTCGGCTAGTATAAATGAGCAGTTCTTC
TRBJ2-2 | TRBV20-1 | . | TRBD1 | CSAKPGQGGTGELFF | TGCAGTGCTAAACCGGGACAGGGAGGGACCGGGGAGCTGTTTTTT